The 9 T cell receptor beta chains below all came from one sample that was sequenced in a study of human T cells and chemical hapten exposure. TCRdb ran MiXCR on the RACE reads and lists one entry per CDR3 protein. Among 85,000 to 100,000 distinct CDR3 sequences listed, 25% to 35% were seen once. Described time point: patch test 3, about 24 weeks after DPC sensitization. The sample's treatment: therapeutic diphenylcyclopropenone sensitization with weekly scalp DPC. Sample: whole blood, taken in connection with sensitization to the hapten diphenylcyclopropenone (DPC). These receptors all stem from a man aged 35 to 55 with alopecia areata. Some clones in this sample may be carry-over from other donors' samples.

The genes are TRBV7-9 and TRBJ1-4, with D unresolved. The CDR3 consists of 15 residues. Between the trimmed V and J ends, which lost 5 bases and 2 bases, there was a span of 12 bases. The germline V gene encodes CDR1 SEHNR and CDR2 FQNEAQ (reference sequence). CDR3 sequence: CASSPTMGTNEKLFF. The CDR3 nucleotides are TGTGCCAGCAGCCCAACCATGGGGACTAATGAAAAACTGTTTTTT.

This sequence joins TRBV3-1 and TRBJ1-4; no clear D gene. Per germline, CDR1 LGHDT and CDR2 YNNKEL (reference sequence). The CDR3 length is 13 residues. V lost 1 base and J 6 bases, leaving 6 bases between the germline ends. CDR3 protein: CASSQGTYEKLFF. CDR3 DNA sequence: TGTGCCAGCAGCCAAGGGACTTATGAAAAACTGTTTTTT.

This clonotype was counted between two and nine times. The chain uses TRBV28 and TRBJ1-5; perhaps TRBD1 as D (6 bases). CDR1 and CDR2 (germline): MDHEN, SYDVKM. The CDR3 consists of 15 residues. Deletions cut 5 bases from V and 7 bases from J, with 18 bases between. CDR3 sequence: CASSPPAGASQPQHF. As DNA, the CDR3 is TGTGCCAGCAGTCCCCCGGCGGGGGCGAGCCAGCCCCAGCATTTT.

The chain combines TRBV28 with TRBJ2-7, with D perhaps TRBD2 (6 bases). Germline lookup yields CDR1 MDHEN and CDR2 SYDVKM. The V end lost 8 bases, the J end lost 2 bases, and 16 bases lay between the germline ends. There are 14 residues in the CDR3. CDR3 residues: CASSPGGTTYEQYF. The CDR3 DNA reads TGTGCCAGCTCGCCTGGGGGGACCACCTACGAGCAGTACTTC.

This clonotype was observed a few times. This chain connects TRBV2 to TRBJ2-3, with D possibly TRBD2 on 5 matching bases. CDR1 and CDR2 (germline): SNHLY, FYNNEI. Between the trimmed V and J ends, which lost 9 bases and 0 bases, there was a span of 16 bases. CDR3 length: 15 amino acids. The CDR3 sequence is CASFSWAGSTDTQYF. CDR3 nucleotides: TGTGCCAGTTTTTCTTGGGCGGGTAGCACAGATACGCAGTATTTT.

The sample holds one count of this clonotype. V usage is TRBV7-8 and J usage is TRBJ2-3; 7 bases match TRBD2. Losses at the gene ends were 7 bases for V and 0 bases for J; bases not matched to a gene: 19. Germline V CDR1 and CDR2: SGHVS, FQNEAQ. CDR3 length: 19 residues. In nucleotides, the CDR3 is TGTGCCAGCACCCCTCCGGGGGGAACTACCCGCAGTAGCACAGATACGCAGTATTTT. It codes for CASTPPGGTTRSSTDTQYF.

This clonotype was recorded many times. The chain employs TRBV7-2 and TRBJ2-5; the D gene is possibly TRBD1 (5 bases). CDR1 is SGHTA, CDR2 FQGNSA, per germline. This CDR3 has 14 residues. The V end was cut by 3 bases, the J end by 0 bases, with 8 bases between. The chain's CDR3 is CASSFDSNQETQYF. Written as DNA, the CDR3 is TGTGCCAGCAGCTTCGACAGCAACCAAGAGACCCAGTACTTC.

This chain joins TRBV25-1 and TRBJ2-3, with 10 bases aligning to TRBD1. Losses at the gene ends were 6 bases for V and 4 bases for J; bases not matched to a gene: 10. This CDR3 contains 16 residues. CDR1 is MGHDK, CDR2 SYGVNS, per germline. CDR3 DNA sequence: TGTGCCAGCAGAGGAAACCTTGGACAGGGGGCAGATACGCAGTATTTT. This codes for CASRGNLGQGADTQYF.

V and J are TRBV19 and TRBJ2-7; weak D call: TRBD1 (6 bases). The V and J ends lost 5 bases and 2 bases respectively, with 10 bases between them. Germline V gene data show CDR1 as LNHDA and CDR2 as SQIVND (reference sequence). The CDR3 has 13 residues. For the CDR3, the DNA is TGTGCCAGTAGTCAGACAGGAACCTACGAGCAGTACTTC. It is translated as CASSQTGTYEQYF.